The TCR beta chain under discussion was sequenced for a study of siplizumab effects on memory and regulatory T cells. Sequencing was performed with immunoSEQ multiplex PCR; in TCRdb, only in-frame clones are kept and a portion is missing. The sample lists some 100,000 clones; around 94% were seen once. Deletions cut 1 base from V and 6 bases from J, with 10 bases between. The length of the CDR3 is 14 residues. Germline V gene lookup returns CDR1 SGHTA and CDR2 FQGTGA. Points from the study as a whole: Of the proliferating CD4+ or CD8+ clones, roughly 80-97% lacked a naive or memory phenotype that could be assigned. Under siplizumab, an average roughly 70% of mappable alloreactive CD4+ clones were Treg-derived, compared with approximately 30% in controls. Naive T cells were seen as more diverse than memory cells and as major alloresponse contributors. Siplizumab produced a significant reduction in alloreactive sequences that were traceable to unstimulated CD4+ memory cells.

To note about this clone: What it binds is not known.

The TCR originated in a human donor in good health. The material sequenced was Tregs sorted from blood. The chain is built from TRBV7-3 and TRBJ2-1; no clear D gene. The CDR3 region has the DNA TGTGCCAGCAGCTTAAAAAACAGTATCAATGAGCAGTTCTTC. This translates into CASSLKNSINEQFF.